The rows below give T cell receptor beta chains drawn from one sample of a study of PD-1 blockade in classical Hodgkin lymphoma. TCRdb keeps only in-frame clones here, not all; method: immunoSEQ multiplex PCR. The repertoire has about 100,000 clones, around 89% of them found once; the top ten carry about 7.1%. The material was peripheral blood mononuclear cells (PBMCs), obtained before the second cycle of nivolumab. The receptors come from a human donor with classical Hodgkin lymphoma. Both conserved end residues are part of each CDR3. A D gene is named only where the DNA matches it firmly. Expanded clones are given a class, and other clones once, few, many or no size at all.

TRBD1,TRBV29-1,-,TRBJ2-1,TGCAGCGTTGGACAGGGAAACTCCTACAATGAGCAGTTCTTC,CSVGQGNSYNEQFF
-,TRBV19,-,TRBJ2-7,TGTGCCAGTAGTATAGAGGCAGGTGACTCCTACGAGCAGTACTTC,CASSIEAGDSYEQYF
TRBD1,TRBV20-1,-,TRBJ1-5,TGCAGTGCCGGACAGGCGCAGCCCCAGCATTTT,CSAGQAQPQHF
TRBD1,TRBV6-6,-,TRBJ2-5,TGTGCCAGCAGAAACAGGGGCATGGAGACCCAGTACTTC,CASRNRGMETQYF
TRBD2,TRBV11-3,-,TRBJ2-1,TGTGCCAGCAGCGCGGGACTAGCGGAAAACAATGAGCAGTTCTTC,CASSAGLAENNEQFF
TRBD1,TRBV7-9,once,TRBJ1-2,TGTGCCAGCAGCTTACAAGGGACAGACTATGGCTACACCTTC,CASSLQGTDYGYTF
-,TRBV5-1,-,TRBJ1-6,TGCGCCAGCAGCTTGGGTCCGGGGGCGGGATCACCCCTCCACTTT,CASSLGPGAGSPLHF
TRBD1,TRBV11-2,-,TRBJ2-7,TGTGCCAGCAGCTTAGGGGACAGGGCTTACGAGCAGTACTTC,CASSLGDRAYEQYF
TRBD1,TRBV5-6,-,TRBJ1-2,TGTGCCAGCAGCACCGGGACAGTTTACTTGTCGCCCCACTTTGGCTACACCTTC,CASSTGTVYLSPHFGYTF
TRBD1,TRBV18,-,TRBJ1-5,TGTGCCAGCTCACCTACAGGGGGTGGCAATCAGCCCCAGCATTTT,CASSPTGGGNQPQHF
TRBD1,TRBV5-6,-,TRBJ2-7,TGTGCCAGCAGCTTGGGGACAGGGATGTTTTCCTACGAGCAGTACTTC,CASSLGTGMFSYEQYF
TRBD2,TRBV28,few,TRBJ2-1,TGTGCCAGCAGTTCTCCCGGACTAGTAGGGTATAATGAGCAGTTCTTC,CASSSPGLVGYNEQFF
-,TRBV5-1,once,TRBJ2-5,TGCGCCAGCAGCCCCGTAAACCAAGAGACCCAGTACTTC,CASSPVNQETQYF
TRBD1,TRBV19,-,TRBJ1-5,TGTGCCAGTAACCCTCGGACAGGGGGCAATCAGCCCCAGCATTTT,CASNPRTGGNQPQHF
TRBD1,TRBV5-6,-,TRBJ1-1,TGTGCCAGCAGCTTGTACAGGGGAGACACTGAAGCTTTCTTT,CASSLYRGDTEAFF
TRBD2,TRBV11-2,-,TRBJ2-7,TGTGCCAGCAGTTTAGCGGGGGGTAGCTCCTACGAGCAGTACTTC,CASSLAGGSSYEQYF
-,TRBV28,-,TRBJ1-1,TGTGCCAGCAGGCGGGGGGGGAACACTGAAGCTTTCTTT,CASRRGGNTEAFF
-,TRBV30,-,TRBJ2-5,TGTGCCTGGAAACAGCAAGAGACCCAGTACTTC,CAWKQQETQYF
-,TRBV7-3,-,TRBJ2-5,TGTGCCAGCAGCCCAGGGGACGCGGAAGAGACCCAGTACTTC,CASSPGDAEETQYF
-,TRBV7-6,-,TRBJ1-2,TGTGCCAGCAGCTCCGGGGGGACTGGCTACACCTTC,CASSSGGTGYTF
TRBD2,TRBV29-1,many,TRBJ2-7,TGCAGCGTTGGGGGACTAGCGGGGGCCAGCGAGCAGTACTTC,CSVGGLAGASEQYF
TRBD1,TRBV5-4,-,TRBJ2-7,TGTGCCAGCAGCTTTGTAGTAGACAGGGCCTTCTACGAGCAGTACTTC,CASSFVVDRAFYEQYF